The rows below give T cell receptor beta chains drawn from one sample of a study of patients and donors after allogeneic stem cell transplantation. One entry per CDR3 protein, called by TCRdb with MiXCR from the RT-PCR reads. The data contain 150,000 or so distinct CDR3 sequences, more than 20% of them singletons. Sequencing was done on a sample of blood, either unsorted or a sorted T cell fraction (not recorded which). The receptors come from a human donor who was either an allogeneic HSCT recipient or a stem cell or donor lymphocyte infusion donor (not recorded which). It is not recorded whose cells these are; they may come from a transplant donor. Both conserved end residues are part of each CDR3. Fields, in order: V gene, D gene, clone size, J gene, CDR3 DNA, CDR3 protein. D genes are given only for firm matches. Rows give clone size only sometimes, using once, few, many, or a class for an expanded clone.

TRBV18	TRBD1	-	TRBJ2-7	TGTGCCAGCTCACCACCCGACAGGGAGCATGGCTTCGACACTGGCGAGCAGTACTTC	CASSPPDREHGFDTGEQYF
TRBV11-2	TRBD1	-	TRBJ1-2	TGTGCCAGCAGCTTAGGCAGGGGGCTAGATGGCTACACCTTC	CASSLGRGLDGYTF
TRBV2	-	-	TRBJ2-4	TGTGCCAGCAATCTTAAGGCCCAGATTCAGTACTTC	CASNLKAQIQYF
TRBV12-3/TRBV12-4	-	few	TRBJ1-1	TGTGCCAGCAGTGATCTCTCTGAAGCTTTCTTT	CASSDLSEAFF
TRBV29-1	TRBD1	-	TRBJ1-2	TGCAGCGTTGCTCGGCAGGGGGTTAACTATGGCTACACCTTC	CSVARQGVNYGYTF
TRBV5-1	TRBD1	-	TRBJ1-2	TGCGCCAGCAGCTGGGACAGCGGGAACTATGGCTACACCTTC	CASSWDSGNYGYTF
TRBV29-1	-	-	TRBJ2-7	TGCAGCGTTGGGGCAGGAGTTACCTACGAGCAGTACTTC	CSVGAGVTYEQYF
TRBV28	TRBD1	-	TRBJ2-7	TGTGCCAGCAGCTCCCGGGACAGGGGTTCTTCCTACGAGCAGTACTTC	CASSSRDRGSSYEQYF
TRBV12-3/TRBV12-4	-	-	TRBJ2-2	TGTGCCAGCAGAAATACCGGGGAGCTGTTTTTT	CASRNTGELFF
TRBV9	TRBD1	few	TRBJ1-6	TGTGCCAGCAGCGTAGTGGGGACAGGTAATTCACCCCTCCACTTT	CASSVVGTGNSPLHF
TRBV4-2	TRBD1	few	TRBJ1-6	TGTGCCAGCAGCCAGGACAGGACTCCTTATAATTCACCCCTCCACTTT	CASSQDRTPYNSPLHF
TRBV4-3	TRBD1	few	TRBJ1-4	TGCGCCAGCAGCCGATACGGGACAGAAGATAATGAAAAACTGTTTTTT	CASSRYGTEDNEKLFF
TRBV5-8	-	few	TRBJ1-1	TGTGCCAGCAGCATGAAACAGGGTGTTACTGAAGCTTTCTTT	CASSMKQGVTEAFF
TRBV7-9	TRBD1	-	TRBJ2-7	TGTGCCAGCAGCCAGACAGGGCACTCCTACGAGCAGTACTTC	CASSQTGHSYEQYF
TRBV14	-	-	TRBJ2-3	TGTGCCAGCAGCCATGGCCGAGGAGGTTCAGATACGCAGTATTTT	CASSHGRGGSDTQYF
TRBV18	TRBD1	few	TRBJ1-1	TGTGCCAGCACCCTGGCCTCAGGGGGGAGCACTGAAGCTTTCTTT	CASTLASGGSTEAFF
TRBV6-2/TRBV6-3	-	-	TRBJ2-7	TGTGCCAGCAGTTTGACAGCCGTCTCCTACGAGCAGTACTTC	CASSLTAVSYEQYF
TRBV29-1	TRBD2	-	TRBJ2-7	TGCAGCGGGGGGACTAGCGGGAGCGGCGAGCAGTACTTC	CSGGTSGSGEQYF
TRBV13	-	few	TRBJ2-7	TGTGCCAGCAGCTCACCGAAGGGCGCCCTCCCCTACGAGCAGTACTTC	CASSSPKGALPYEQYF
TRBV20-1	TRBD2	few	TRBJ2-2	TGCAGTGCTAGACCCAGCGGGATTTTCACCGGGGAGCTGTTTTTT	CSARPSGIFTGELFF
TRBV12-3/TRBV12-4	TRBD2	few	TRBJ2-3	TGTGCCAGCAGTCCCTTTTCCGGTAGCGGGGGCACAGATACGCAGTATTTT	CASSPFSGSGGTDTQYF
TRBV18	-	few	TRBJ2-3	TGTGCCAGCTCACCAAAAGGGGCCCCACAAGATACGCAGTATTTT	CASSPKGAPQDTQYF
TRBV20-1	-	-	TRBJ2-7	TGCAGTGCCCGCAGGGACGCGCGTACAAGAGACGAGCAGTACTTC	CSARRDARTRDEQYF
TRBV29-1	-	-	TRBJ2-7	TGCAGCGTTGAGGCGGACTCCTCCGAGCAGTACTTC	CSVEADSSEQYF
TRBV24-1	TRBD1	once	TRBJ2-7	TGTGCCACCAGCGACGGCGGGACAGGGGCCTACGAGCAGTACTTC	CATSDGGTGAYEQYF
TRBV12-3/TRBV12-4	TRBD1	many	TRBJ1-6	TGTGCCAGCAGGGACAGGAGTAATTCACCCCTCCACTTT	CASRDRSNSPLHF
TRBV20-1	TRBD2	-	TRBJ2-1	TGCAGTGCTAGATCGGGACTAGCCTTGTACAATGAGCAGTTCTTC	CSARSGLALYNEQFF
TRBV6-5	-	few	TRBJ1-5	TGTGCCACTCAGGGGCCTAATCAGCCCCAGCATTTT	CATQGPNQPQHF
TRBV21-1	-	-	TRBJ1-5	TGTGCCAGCAGCAAAGTCCCGGGTACTGGCAATCAGCCCCAGCATTTT	CASSKVPGTGNQPQHF
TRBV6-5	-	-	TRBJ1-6	TGTGCCAGCAGTCCCAGGACAGCCGGGAGTTCACCCCTCCACTTT	CASSPRTAGSSPLHF
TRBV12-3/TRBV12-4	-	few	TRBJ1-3	TGTGCCAGCAGCGCGGTAGCCTCTGGAAACACCATATATTTT	CASSAVASGNTIYF
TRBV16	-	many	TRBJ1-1	TGTGCCAGCAGCCAAGCTTTTCCGTTCACTGAAGCTTTCTTT	CASSQAFPFTEAFF
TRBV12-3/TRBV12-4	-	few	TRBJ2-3	TGTGCCAGCAGTTTAGGGCCCGCCGTGGATACGCAGTATTTT	CASSLGPAVDTQYF
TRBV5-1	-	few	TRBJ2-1	TGCGCCAGCAGCTGGACCATAGGCTCTTACAATGAGCAGTTCTTC	CASSWTIGSYNEQFF
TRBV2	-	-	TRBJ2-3	TGTGCCATCGCCGAGCTGGGAGATACGCAGTATTTT	CAIAELGDTQYF
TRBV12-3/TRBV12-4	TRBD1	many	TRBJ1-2	TGTGCCAGCAGTTTAGGGGACAGGACTGGCTACACCTTC	CASSLGDRTGYTF
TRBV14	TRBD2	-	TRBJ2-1	TGTGCCAGCAGCCAACTCCCAAGCCGACTAGCGAATGAGCAGTTCTTC	CASSQLPSRLANEQFF
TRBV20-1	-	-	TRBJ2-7	TGCAGTGCTAGAGATCCAGAAGCAACTTACGAGCAGTACTTC	CSARDPEATYEQYF
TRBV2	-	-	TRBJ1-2	TGTGCCAGCAGTGAGATGGCAGGGAGCTATGGCTACACCTTC	CASSEMAGSYGYTF
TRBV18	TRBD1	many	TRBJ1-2	TGTGCCAGCTCACCGGTACGGGACAGGGGCTATGGCTACACCTTC	CASSPVRDRGYGYTF
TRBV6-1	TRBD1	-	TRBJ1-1	TGTGCCAGCAGTGCTCAGGGGGCTCACACTGAAGCTTTCTTT	CASSAQGAHTEAFF
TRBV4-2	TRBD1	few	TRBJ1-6	TGTGCCAGCAGCCAAGTTTTCGACAGGGGGTATTCACCCCTCCACTTT	CASSQVFDRGYSPLHF